This T cell receptor beta chain was identified during a study of type 1 and type 2 diabetes patients. Amplification started from genomic DNA. The TCR beta CDR3 region was amplified using 30 forward and 13 reverse primers. One entry per CDR3 protein, called by TCRdb with MiXCR from the multiplex PCR reads. Among some 250,000 distinct CDR3 sequences listed, around 47% were seen once. With 6 bases removed from V and 2 bases from J, the gap between germline ends came to 16 bases. The CDR3 has 14 residues. From germline, CDR1 is SQVTM and CDR2 ANQGSEA. Other autoimmune diseases and infections within the past four weeks excluded donors. Each participant gave about 10 milliliters of peripheral blood.

The rearrangement links TRBV29-1 to TRBJ1-2; D might be TRBD1 (5 bases). Source material: peripheral blood mononuclear cells (PBMCs). The TCR comes from a man aged 18 to 35 with type 2 diabetes. The CDR3 DNA is TGCAGCGTCATGGGCAGGGCCCTGAACTATGGCTACACCTTC. It is translated as CSVMGRALNYGYTF.